The TCR beta chain under discussion was sequenced for a study of beta chain features in type 1 diabetes. Broader study findings: The study found that naive, central memory and Treg TCRB repertoires appeared more similar in patients than in healthy donors. Among patients with Type 1 diabetes, TCRB CDR3s were moderately but significantly shorter in every one of the four CD4+ subsets.

This clone was seen only a few times. Its specificity is unknown. Germline values: CDR1 MNHNS, CDR2 SASEGT. The CDR3 runs 14 residues. V lost 1 base, J lost 8 bases, and 4 bases stayed unmatched. Stem cell-like memory, regulatory, central memory and naive CD4+ cells were sorted via CD45RO/CCR7/CD25/CD127/CD95/CD27. All sorted populations exceeded 95% purity. The investigators reverse transcribed all of the isolated RNA, so they sequenced expressed TCRB transcripts. Profiled with immunoSEQ multiplex PCR; TCRdb holds only in-frame clones, not every one. The sample holds about 240,000 clones, around 13% seen once.

The clonotype originates from a young man with type 1 diabetes. What was sequenced was naive CD4+ T cells from blood. The chain joins TRBV6-1 to TRBJ2-1; TRBD1 agrees at 8 bases. The CDR3 DNA is TGTGCCAGCAGTGAAGGGACAGGGCCCGATGAGCAGTTCTTC. Protein product: CASSEGTGPDEQFF.